A selection of T cell receptor beta chains follows, all from one sample in a study of blood T cells in healthy people across ages. TCRdb recomputed calls from the 5' RACE reads with MiXCR, one row per CDR3 protein. The data contain more than 800,000 distinct CDR3 sequences, 35% to 50% of them singletons. The sequencing sample was made of blood. The source of these receptors is a woman aged 55-75 years in good health. The CDR3 runs from the conserved cysteine through the conserved F or W. Each record gives: clone size, V gene, CDR3 protein. Clone size appears in some rows only: once, few, many, or a class for an expanded clone.

NA | TRBV20-1 | CSALTMDRDGYTF
many | TRBV27 | CASSFYSTDTQYF
once | TRBV9 | CASSVGLAVEETQYF
few | TRBV28 | CASSFGPTSKYEQYF
NA | TRBV27 | CASSYTGRTSYEQYF
few | TRBV28 | CASSSRPKAGEQFF
NA | TRBV4-2 | CASSQGRGGYTF
NA | TRBV20-1 | CSAKTGGETQYF
few | TRBV5-1 | CASSLDLTGGNQETQYF
few | TRBV12-3/TRBV12-4 | CASSRRTGVREKLFF
NA | TRBV4-1 | CASSRESGGEQFF
NA | TRBV2 | CASRGFLEQYF
NA | TRBV6-1 | CASSGTNYGYTF
NA | TRBV20-1 | CSARVLAGGLPADTQYF
NA | TRBV11-2 | CASSLDEVWGRGETQYF
many | TRBV20-1 | CSASGSSTSRFISEQYF
NA | TRBV19 | CASFNPGGGAETQYF
NA | TRBV5-1 | CASSLESFGGLETQYF
NA | TRBV24-1 | CATSDLRGTSGRGEQYF
NA | TRBV20-1 | CSARHSTDTQYF
few | TRBV20-1 | CSARARTGEETQYF
NA | TRBV13 | CASSQGLAGVVPGVNEQFF
NA | TRBV20-1 | CSATGTQVEKLFF
few | TRBV5-5 | CASSTGTGGNQPQHF
few | TRBV5-1 | CASRGGQSNQPQHF
NA | TRBV5-1 | CASSLMTEYYEQYF
few | TRBV15 | CATSRGGGVLYEQYF
NA | TRBV4-2 | CACSQVEEGELFF
NA | TRBV12-3/TRBV12-4 | CATQFGYRGPTRGTEAFF
few | TRBV20-1 | CSADRDRGTNEQFF
few | TRBV10-3 | CAIGRDGFGEKLFF
NA | TRBV4-1 | CASSQGTGNNEQFF
NA | TRBV15 | CATLFGSPFRSDEQFF
NA | TRBV18 | CASSPSVLGINYGYTF
NA | TRBV20-1 | CSARARGYKQYF
NA | TRBV20-1 | CSATGTSPSYEQFF
NA | TRBV10-1 | CASSDFAGTYEQYF
NA | TRBV20-1 | CNARTSGANTGELFF
few | TRBV27 | CASSLSGGSISYEQYF
few | TRBV20-1 | CSAREPGSVTYEQYF
NA | TRBV3-1 | CASSQRQGARAYVSEQFF
NA | TRBV28 | CASSSYWREGNNEQFF
NA | TRBV5-1 | CASANIATSTDTQYF
NA | TRBV15 | CATTPRGDSYEQYF
NA | TRBV10-3 | CASGTGTVYKEQYF
NA | TRBV6-2/TRBV6-3 | CASSTPGLAGGSYEQYF
NA | TRBV7-2 | CASSTHRGGVGASSYGQYF
NA | TRBV28 | CASSLSTGGLHEQYF
NA | TRBV3-1 | CASSQEGVAGYEQYF
few | TRBV29-1 | CSVRSGPGGEQFF